This T cell receptor (beta chain) was found in a study of T cell responses to AZD1222 COVID-19 vaccine (dated by TCRdb to the early 2020s). As for the study more broadly: AZD1222 recipients given second doses at about 4 weeks or at about 12 weeks were pooled, since spike-specific TCR depth and breadth were not found to differ between the two schedules. TCR sequencing covered approximately 230 trial participants: some 210 given two doses of AZD1222 and 26 given two doses of MenACWY control vaccine. Trial participants were enrolled into age subgroups of 18-55, 56-69 and 70-plus years, which contained 148, 28 and 57 TCR-sequenced participants, respectively.

What this sample's time point label stands for: baseline before first vaccination. Samples from vaccinated people were obtained from the UK trials COV001 and COV002, which included a single-blind randomized controlled phase 2/3 trial of AZD1222 (ChAdOx1 nCoV-19) in healthy adults. Trial participant PBMC samples were collected at day 0 and day 28 after the second dose for TCRbeta chain sequencing. The CDR3 regions of human TCRbeta chains were analyzed by immunosequencing. Processing in the source paper ran as follows. Repertoire TCRs were checked for matches against a reference library of SARS-CoV-2-specific TCRs that had been generated using the MIRA antigen-specificity platform. Breadth was defined as the fraction of unique TCRs that were SARS-CoV-2-associated. Depth was defined as the fraction of total T cells that were SARS-CoV-2-associated. Each spike-specific TCR was assigned to its reactive spike region and to a CD4 or CD8 class using the MIRA data. Log10-transformed breadth and depth values were compared by one-way ANOVA with Sidak's multiple comparisons tests. As stored in TCRdb, this immuneACCESS dataset retains in-frame rearrangements with V and J assigned. A fraction of the clones does not appear; measured against another copy, unresolved V genes explain less than half of the discrepancy, and the remainder lacks a known reason. V and J calls and clone size are those listed in that table; D and trimming were worked out from the DNA. The sample table holds about 110,000 clones, of which around 80% were seen once. The top ten constitute roughly 5% of the sample.

CDR1 SGHKS and CDR2 YYEKEE are derived from the germline V gene (reference sequence). The junction shows trimming of 0 bases on V and 2 bases on J, plus 9 bases between the germline ends. Including cysteine and phenylalanine, the CDR3 has 14 amino acids. Only the CDR3 DNA is retained, 42 bases long and in frame from the first base. What the research found in general, with its limitations: The vaccine-associated CD4 TCRs covered the entire spike protein, and the dominant responses fell in regions 160-218 and 743-854. Because no day 14 peak-response samples were available, the repertoires could be characterized only after the peak T cell response. Spike-specific TCR breadth and depth rose significantly after two AZD1222 doses compared with day 0 and with MenACWY recipients. The 56-69-year group was small, and its depth increase did not reach significance, likely because of low power. Epitopes outside the regions mutated in the B.1.351 and B.1.1.7 variants were reportedly recognized by nearly half of the unique spike-specific TCRs. Conclusions about previously exposed vaccinees were limited because only five to seven AZD1222 recipients were SARS-CoV-2 seropositive at baseline. Most participants were white British and females outnumbered males, and the authors suggested that clonal diversity may have been underestimated.

In the case of this clone: Its antigen is currently not known. No base-level quality is on record; no much larger clone is a single base apart.

The TCR originated in an adult in good health. The chain was built from TRBV5-5 and TRBJ2-7; the D region possibly corresponds to TRBD1 (5 bases align). Specimen: peripheral blood, collected on day 0 of AZD1222 vaccination. The CDR3 reads as follows: CASSLAQGPYEQYF. Read as DNA, the sequence is TGTGCCAGCAGCTTGGCTCAGGGCCCCTACGAGCAGTACTTC.